The entry below gives a single T cell receptor beta chain sequence along with its context. Its specificity is not known. Germline CDR1 and CDR2: SGHVS and FQNEAQ. The ends lost 5 bases at V and 5 bases at J; junction bases unmatched: 13. The CDR3 runs 17 residues. This entry is derived from a study of T cell responses to AZD1222 COVID-19 vaccine. Study as a whole: Timing groups of about 4 and about 12 weeks for second doses were pooled. Study-wide points: At 160-218 and 743-854, vaccine-associated CD4 TCRs were dominant, and they spanned spike. Clonal diversity may have been underestimated, and the donors were mostly white British, with more females than males. Only a handful of AZD1222 recipients, roughly six in all, had baseline seropositivity.

Using immunoSEQ multiplex PCR, the repertoire was profiled, and TCRdb retains in-frame clones only, with some absent. In the table there are 110,000 or so clones, 75% to 90% of which are singletons. The sequence derives from an adult in good health. V and J are TRBV7-8 and TRBJ1-5, with 9 positions matching TRBD1. Sequences were derived from peripheral blood, sampled on day 0 of AZD1222 vaccination. CDR3 DNA sequence: TGTGCCAGCAGCCGTAGGTGGGGACAGGGTAGGGATCAGCCCCAGCATTTT. It encodes CASSRRWGQGRDQPQHF.